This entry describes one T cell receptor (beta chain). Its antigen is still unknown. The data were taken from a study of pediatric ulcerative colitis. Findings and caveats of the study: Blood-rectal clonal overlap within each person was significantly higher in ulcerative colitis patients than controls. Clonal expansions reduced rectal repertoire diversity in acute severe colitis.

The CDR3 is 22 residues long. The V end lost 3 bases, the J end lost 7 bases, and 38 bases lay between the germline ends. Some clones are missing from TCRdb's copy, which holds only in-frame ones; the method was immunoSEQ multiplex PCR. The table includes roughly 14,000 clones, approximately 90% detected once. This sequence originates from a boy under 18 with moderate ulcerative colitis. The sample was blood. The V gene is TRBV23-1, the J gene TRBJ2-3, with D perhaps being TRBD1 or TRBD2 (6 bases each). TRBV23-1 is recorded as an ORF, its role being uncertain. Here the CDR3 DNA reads TGCGCCAGCAGTCACTCCGGAGGGGGTGGGCAGAGAATAGGTGGATTCGCACATACGCAGTATTTT. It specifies CASSHSGGGGQRIGGFAHTQYF.